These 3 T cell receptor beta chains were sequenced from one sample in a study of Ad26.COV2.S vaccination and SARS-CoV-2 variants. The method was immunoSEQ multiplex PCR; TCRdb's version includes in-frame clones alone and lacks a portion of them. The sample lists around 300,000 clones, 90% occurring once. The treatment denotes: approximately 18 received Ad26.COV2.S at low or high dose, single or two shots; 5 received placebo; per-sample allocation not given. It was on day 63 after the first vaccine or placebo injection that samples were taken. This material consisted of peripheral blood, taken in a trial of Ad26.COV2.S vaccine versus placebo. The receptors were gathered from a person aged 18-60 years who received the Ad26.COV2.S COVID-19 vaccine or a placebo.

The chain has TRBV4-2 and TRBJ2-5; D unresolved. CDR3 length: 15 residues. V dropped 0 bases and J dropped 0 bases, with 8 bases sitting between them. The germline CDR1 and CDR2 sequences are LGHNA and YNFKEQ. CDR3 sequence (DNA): TGTGCCAGCAGCCAAGATTGGATAGACCAAGAGACCCAGTACTTC. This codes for CASSQDWIDQETQYF.

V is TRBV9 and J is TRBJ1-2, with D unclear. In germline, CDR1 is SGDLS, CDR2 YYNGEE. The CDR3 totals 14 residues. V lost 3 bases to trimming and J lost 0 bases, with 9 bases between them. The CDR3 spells CASSALVANYGYTF. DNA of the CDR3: TGTGCCAGCAGCGCGCTGGTGGCTAACTATGGCTACACCTTC.

The CDR3 loop is CASSLDSLNTEAFF. The CDR3 nucleotides are TGTGCCAGCAGCTTGGACAGCTTGAACACTGAAGCTTTCTTT. The chain carries TRBV5-4 and TRBJ1-1, with D unresolved. Trimming removed 0 bases at V and 0 bases at J, with 6 bases between. This CDR3 is 14 amino acids long. Germline V gene lookup returns CDR1 SGHNT and CDR2 YYREEE (reference sequence).